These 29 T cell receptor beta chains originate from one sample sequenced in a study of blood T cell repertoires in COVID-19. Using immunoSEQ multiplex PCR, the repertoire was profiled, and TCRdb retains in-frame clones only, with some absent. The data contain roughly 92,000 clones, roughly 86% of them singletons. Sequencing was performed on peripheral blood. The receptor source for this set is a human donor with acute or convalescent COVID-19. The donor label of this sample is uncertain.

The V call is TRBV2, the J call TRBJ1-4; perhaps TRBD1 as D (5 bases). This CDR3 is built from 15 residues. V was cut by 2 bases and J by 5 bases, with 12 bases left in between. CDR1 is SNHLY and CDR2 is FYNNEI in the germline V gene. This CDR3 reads CASSELAGYNEKLFF. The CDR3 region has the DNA TGTGCCAGCAGTGAACTGGCAGGGTACAATGAAAAACTGTTTTTT.

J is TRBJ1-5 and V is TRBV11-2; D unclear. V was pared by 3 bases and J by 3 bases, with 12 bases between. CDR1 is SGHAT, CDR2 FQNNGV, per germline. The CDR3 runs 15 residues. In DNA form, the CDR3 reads TGTGCCAGCAGCTTTTCAGGCGGGAACAATCAGCCCCAGCATTTT. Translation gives CASSFSGGNNQPQHF.

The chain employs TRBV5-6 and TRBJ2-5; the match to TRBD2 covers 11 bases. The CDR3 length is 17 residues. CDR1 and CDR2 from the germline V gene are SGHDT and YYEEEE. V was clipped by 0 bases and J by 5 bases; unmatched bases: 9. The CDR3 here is CASSLVVAGGLGETQYF. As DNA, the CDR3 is TGTGCCAGCAGCTTGGTGGTAGCGGGGGGGCTCGGTGAGACCCAGTACTTC.

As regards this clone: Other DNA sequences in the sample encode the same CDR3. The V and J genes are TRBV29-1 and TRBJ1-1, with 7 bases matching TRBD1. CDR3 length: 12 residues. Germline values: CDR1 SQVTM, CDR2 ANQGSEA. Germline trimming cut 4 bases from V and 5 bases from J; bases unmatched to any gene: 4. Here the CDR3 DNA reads TGCAGCGTTGCAGGGGGTGGGACTGAAGCTTTCTTT. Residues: CSVAGGGTEAFF.

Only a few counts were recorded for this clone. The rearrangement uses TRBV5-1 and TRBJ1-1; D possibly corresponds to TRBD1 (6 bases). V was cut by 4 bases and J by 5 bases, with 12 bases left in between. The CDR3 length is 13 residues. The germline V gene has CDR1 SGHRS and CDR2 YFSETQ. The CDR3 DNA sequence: TGCGCCAGCAGCAGGGATACAGGGACTGAAGCTTTCTTT. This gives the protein CASSRDTGTEAFF.

CDR3 sequence: CASSLGRANEQFF. CDR3 nucleotide sequence: TGTGCCAGCAGTTTAGGCAGGGCCAATGAGCAGTTCTTC. J is TRBJ2-1 and V is TRBV27; perhaps TRBD1 as D (5 bases). The CDR3 is 13 amino acids. Germline V gene lookup returns CDR1 MNHEY and CDR2 SMNVEV (reference sequence). Trimming removed 2 bases at V and 6 bases at J, with 8 bases between.

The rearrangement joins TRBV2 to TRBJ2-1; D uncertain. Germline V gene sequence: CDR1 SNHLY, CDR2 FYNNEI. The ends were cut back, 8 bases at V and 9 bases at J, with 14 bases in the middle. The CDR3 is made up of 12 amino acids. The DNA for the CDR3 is TGTGCCAGCGAGAGGTACCCAAGTGAGCAGTTCTTC. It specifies CASERYPSEQFF.

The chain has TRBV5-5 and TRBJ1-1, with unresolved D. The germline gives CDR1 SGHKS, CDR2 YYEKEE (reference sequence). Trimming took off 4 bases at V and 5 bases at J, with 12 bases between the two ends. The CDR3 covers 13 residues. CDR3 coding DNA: TGTGCCAGCAGCCCGGGAGGTCCGACTGAAGCTTTCTTT. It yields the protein CASSPGGPTEAFF.

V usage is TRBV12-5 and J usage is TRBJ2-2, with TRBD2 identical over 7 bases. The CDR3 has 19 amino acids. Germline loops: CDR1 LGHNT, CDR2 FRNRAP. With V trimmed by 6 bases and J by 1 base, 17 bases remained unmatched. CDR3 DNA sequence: TGTGCTAGTGGCTTCGTCGCCCTCCCCGCGGGGGAGAACACCGGGGAGCTGTTTTTT. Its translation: CASGFVALPAGENTGELFF.

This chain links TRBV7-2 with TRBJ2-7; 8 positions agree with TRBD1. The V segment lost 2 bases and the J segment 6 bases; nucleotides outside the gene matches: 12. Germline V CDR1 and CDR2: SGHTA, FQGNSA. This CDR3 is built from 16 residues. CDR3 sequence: CASSLLSTGVQSEQYF. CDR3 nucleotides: TGTGCCAGCAGCTTATTATCGACAGGGGTTCAGTCCGAGCAGTACTTC.

As DNA, the CDR3 is TGTGCCAGCAGCCCATGGACAGGGAATTCAGATACGCAGTATTTT. It yields the protein CASSPWTGNSDTQYF. This chain connects TRBV11-3 to TRBJ2-3, with 8 bases identical to TRBD1. This CDR3 has 15 residues. Germline loops: CDR1 SGHNT, CDR2 YENEEA. The J segment lost 4 bases and the V segment lost 5 bases, leaving 8 bases of the junction unmatched.

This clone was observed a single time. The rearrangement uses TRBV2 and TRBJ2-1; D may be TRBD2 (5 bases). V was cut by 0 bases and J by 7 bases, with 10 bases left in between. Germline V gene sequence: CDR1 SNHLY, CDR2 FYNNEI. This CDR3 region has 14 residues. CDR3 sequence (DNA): TGTGCCAGCAGTGAAGCCCGGGGTTCGAATGAGCAGTTCTTC. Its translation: CASSEARGSNEQFF. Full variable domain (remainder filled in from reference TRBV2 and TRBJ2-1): EPEVTQTPSHQVTQMGQEVILRCVPISNHLYFYWYRQILGQKVEFLVSFYNNEISEKSEIFDDQFSVERPDGSNFTLKIRSTKLEDSAMYFCASSEARGSNEQFFGPGTRLTVL.

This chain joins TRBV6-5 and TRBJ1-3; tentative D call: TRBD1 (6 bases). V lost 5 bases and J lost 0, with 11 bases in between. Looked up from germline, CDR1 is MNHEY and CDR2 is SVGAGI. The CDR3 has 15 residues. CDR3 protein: CASSRDISSGNTIYF. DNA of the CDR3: TGTGCCAGCAGTCGGGACATCTCCTCTGGAAACACCATATATTTT.

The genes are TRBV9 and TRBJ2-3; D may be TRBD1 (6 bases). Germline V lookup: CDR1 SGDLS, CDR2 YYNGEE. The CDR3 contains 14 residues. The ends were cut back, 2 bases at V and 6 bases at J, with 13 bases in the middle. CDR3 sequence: CASSVRQGSDTQYF. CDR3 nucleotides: TGTGCCAGCAGCGTCAGGCAGGGGTCGGATACGCAGTATTTT.

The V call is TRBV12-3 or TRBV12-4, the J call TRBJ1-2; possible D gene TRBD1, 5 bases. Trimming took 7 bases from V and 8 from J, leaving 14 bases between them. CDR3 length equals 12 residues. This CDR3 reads CASTIGVQGYTF. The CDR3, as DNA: TGTGCCAGCACCATAGGGGTGCAGGGCTACACCTTC.

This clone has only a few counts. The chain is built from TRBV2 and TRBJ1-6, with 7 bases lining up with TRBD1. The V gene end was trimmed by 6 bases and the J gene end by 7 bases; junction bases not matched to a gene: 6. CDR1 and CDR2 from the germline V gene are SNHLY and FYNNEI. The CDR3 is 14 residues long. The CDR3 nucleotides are TGTGCCAGCAGACCCGGGACAGCCAATTCACCCCTCCACTTT. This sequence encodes CASRPGTANSPLHF.

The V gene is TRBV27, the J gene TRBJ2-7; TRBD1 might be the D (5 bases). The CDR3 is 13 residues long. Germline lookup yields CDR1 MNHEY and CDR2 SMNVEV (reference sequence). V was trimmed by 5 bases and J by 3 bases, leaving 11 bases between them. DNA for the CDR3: TGTGCCAGCAGTCCGAGACAGAACTACGAGCAGTACTTC. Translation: CASSPRQNYEQYF.

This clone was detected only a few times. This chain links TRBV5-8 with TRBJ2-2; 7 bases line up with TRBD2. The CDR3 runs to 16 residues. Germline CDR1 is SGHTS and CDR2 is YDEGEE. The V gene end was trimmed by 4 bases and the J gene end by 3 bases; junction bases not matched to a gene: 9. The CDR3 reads CASSLGTTWDTGELFF. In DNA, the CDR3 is TGTGCCAGCAGCCTGGGGACTACCTGGGACACCGGGGAGCTGTTTTTT.

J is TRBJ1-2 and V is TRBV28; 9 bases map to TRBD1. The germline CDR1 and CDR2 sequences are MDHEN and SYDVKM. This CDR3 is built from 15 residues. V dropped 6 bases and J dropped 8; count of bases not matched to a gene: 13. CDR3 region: CASRKLDRGPEGYTF. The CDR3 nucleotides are TGTGCCAGCAGAAAACTGGACAGGGGCCCGGAGGGCTACACCTTC.

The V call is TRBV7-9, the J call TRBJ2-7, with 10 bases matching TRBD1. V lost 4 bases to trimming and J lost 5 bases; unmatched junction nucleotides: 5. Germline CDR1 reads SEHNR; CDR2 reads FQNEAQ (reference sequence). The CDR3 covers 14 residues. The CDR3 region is CASSWTGTGDEQYF. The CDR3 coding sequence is TGTGCCAGCAGCTGGACCGGGACAGGGGACGAGCAGTACTTC.

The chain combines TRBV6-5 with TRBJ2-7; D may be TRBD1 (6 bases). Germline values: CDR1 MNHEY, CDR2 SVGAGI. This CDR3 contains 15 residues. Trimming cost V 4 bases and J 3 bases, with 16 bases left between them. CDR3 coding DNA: TGTGCCAGCAGTTCCTCCGGACAGCCTAACTACGAGCAGTACTTC. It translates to CASSSSGQPNYEQYF.

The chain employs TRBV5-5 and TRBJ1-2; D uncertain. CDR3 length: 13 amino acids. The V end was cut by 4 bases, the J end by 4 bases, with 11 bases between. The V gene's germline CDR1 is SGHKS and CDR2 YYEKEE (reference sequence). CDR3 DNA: TGTGCCAGCAGCGCTTCAGGAACCTATGGCTACACCTTC. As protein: CASSASGTYGYTF.

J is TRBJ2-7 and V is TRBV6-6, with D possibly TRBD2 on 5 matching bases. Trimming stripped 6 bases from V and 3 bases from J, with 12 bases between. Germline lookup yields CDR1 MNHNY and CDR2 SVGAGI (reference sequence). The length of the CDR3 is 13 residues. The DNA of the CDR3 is TGTGCCAGCAGCACATCCGGGGTCTACGAGCAGTACTTC. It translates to CASSTSGVYEQYF.

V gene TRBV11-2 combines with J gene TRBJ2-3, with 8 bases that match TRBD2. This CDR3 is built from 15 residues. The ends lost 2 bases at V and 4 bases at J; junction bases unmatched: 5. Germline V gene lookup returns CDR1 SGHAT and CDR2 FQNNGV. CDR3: CASSLTRGGSDTQYF. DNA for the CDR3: TGTGCCAGCAGCTTAACCCGGGGGGGCTCAGATACGCAGTATTTT. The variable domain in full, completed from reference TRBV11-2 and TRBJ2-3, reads EAGVAQSPRYKIIEKRQSVAFWCNPISGHATLYWYQQILGQGPKLLIQFQNNGVVDDSQLPKDRFSAERLKGVDSTLKIQPAKLEDSAVYLCASSLTRGGSDTQYFGPGTRLTVL.

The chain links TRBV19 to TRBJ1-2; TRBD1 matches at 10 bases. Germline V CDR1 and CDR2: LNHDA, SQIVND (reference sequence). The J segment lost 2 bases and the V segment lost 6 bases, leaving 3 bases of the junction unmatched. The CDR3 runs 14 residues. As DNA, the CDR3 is TGTGCCAGTAGACCGGGACAGGGGAACTATGGCTACACCTTC. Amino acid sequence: CASRPGQGNYGYTF.

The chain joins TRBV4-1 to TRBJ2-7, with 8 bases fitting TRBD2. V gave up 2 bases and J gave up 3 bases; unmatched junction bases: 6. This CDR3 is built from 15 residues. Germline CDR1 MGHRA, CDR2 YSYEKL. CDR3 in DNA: TGCGCCAGCAGCCAATCGGGGACTAGAGACTACGAGCAGTACTTC. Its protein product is CASSQSGTRDYEQYF.

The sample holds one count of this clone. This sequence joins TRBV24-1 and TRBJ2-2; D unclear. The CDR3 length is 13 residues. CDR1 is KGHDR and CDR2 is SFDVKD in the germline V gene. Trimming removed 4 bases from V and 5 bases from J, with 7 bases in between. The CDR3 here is CATSDLVTGELFF. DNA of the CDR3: TGTGCCACCAGTGACTTAGTAACCGGGGAGCTGTTTTTT.

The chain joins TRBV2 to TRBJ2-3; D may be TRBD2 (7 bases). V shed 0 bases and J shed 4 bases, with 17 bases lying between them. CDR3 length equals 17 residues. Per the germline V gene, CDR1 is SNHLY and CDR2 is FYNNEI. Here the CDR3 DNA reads TGTGCCAGCAGTGAAGCGGTGCGGGGGCCGGGAGCAGATACGCAGTATTTT. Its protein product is CASSEAVRGPGADTQYF.

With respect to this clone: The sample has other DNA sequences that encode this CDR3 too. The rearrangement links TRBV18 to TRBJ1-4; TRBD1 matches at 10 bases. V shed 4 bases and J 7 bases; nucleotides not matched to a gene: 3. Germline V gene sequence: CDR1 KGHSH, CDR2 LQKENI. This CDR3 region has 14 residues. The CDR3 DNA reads TGTGCCAGCTCACAGGACAGGGGGAGTGAAAAACTGTTTTTT. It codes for CASSQDRGSEKLFF.